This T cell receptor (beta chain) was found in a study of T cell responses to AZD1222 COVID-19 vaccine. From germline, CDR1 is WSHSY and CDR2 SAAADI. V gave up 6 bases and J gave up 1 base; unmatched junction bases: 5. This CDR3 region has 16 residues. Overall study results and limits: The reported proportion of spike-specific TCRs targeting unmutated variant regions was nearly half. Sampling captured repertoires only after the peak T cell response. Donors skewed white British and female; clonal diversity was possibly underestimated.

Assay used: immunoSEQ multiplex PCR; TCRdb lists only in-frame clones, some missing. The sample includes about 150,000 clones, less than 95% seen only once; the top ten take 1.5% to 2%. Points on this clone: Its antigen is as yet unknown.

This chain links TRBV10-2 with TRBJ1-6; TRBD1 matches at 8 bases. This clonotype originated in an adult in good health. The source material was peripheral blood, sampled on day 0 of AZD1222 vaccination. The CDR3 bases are TGCGCCAGCAGGGACAGGGACGGATCCTATAATTCACCCCTCCACTTT. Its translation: CASRDRDGSYNSPLHF.